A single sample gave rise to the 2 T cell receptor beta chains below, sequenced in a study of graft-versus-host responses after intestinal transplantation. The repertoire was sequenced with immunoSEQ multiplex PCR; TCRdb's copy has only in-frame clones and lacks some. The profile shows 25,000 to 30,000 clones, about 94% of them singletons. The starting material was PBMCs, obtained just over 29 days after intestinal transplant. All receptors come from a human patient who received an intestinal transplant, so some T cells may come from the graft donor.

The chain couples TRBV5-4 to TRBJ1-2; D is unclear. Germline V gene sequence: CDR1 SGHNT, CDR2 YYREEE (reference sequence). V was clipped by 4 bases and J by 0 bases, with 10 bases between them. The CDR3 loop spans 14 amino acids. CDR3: CASSAGGANYGYTF. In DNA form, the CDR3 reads TGTGCCAGCAGCGCCGGTGGGGCTAACTATGGCTACACCTTC.

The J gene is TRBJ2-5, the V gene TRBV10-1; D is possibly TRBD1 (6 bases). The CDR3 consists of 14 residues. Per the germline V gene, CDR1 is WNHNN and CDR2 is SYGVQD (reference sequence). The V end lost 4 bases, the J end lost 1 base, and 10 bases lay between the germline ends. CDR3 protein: CASSVQGIQETQYF. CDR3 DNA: TGCGCCAGCAGTGTTCAGGGGATCCAAGAGACCCAGTACTTC.